The 19 T cell receptor beta chains presented below share a single source sample, sequenced in a study of T cell clonality in common variable immunodeficiency. Clones were sequenced by immunoSEQ multiplex PCR, and TCRdb holds only the in-frame ones, with some missing. The repertoire yields about 40,000 clones, none seen only once; the top ten contain around 1.5%. The sequenced sample consisted of peripheral blood mononuclear cells. The receptors were sampled from a person aged 18 to 75 in good health.

This clone came up many times. The read gets to within 3 residues of the CDR3 end, and the germline J gene fills in the rest. This sequence joins TRBV7-2 and TRBJ1-2; 7 nucleotides agree with TRBD1. J was trimmed by 4 bases and V by 5 bases; bases with no gene match: 10. The CDR3 is made up of 15 amino acids. The germline CDR1 and CDR2 sequences are SGHTA and FQGNSA. The CDR3 sequence: CASSPRQGMVYGYTF. The part of the CDR3 DNA that was read is TGTGCCAGCAGCCCCCGACAGGGTATGGTCTATGGC.

This clone was found many times. The read comes to an end 3 residues before the CDR3 does, leaving the germline J gene to fill in the end. V gene TRBV18 combines with J gene TRBJ1-5; no reliable D call. This CDR3 contains 13 residues. Germline loops: CDR1 KGHSH, CDR2 LQKENI. V was clipped by 8 bases and J by 2 bases, with 10 bases between them. CDR3 DNA (partial): TGTGCCAGCACAACGCAGGGCAATCAGCCC. It encodes CASTTQGNQP. The complete CDR3 sequence is CASTTQGNQPQHF.

There are many counts of this clone. The read terminates 3 residues before the CDR3 end, so the remaining end is supplied by the germline J gene. The chain links TRBV11-2 to TRBJ2-5, with TRBD1 identical over 10 bases. The CDR3 is 14 residues long. V dropped 7 bases and J dropped 2; count of bases not matched to a gene: 4. The germline V gene has CDR1 SGHAT and CDR2 FQNNGV. The CDR3 here is CASTWTGGQETQYF. Incomplete CDR3 DNA: TGTGCCAGCACCTGGACAGGGGGTCAAGAGACC.

This clone was counted at least ten times. The read ends 3 residues before the CDR3 terminus; that terminus is restored from the germline J gene. The chain is built from TRBV20-1 and TRBJ2-1, with 13 bases fitting TRBD2. CDR1 and CDR2 from the germline V gene are DFQATT and SNEGSKA (reference sequence). The CDR3 runs to 17 residues. The junction had 15 bases not matched to a gene; V was cut back by 4 bases and J by 9 bases. CDR3 DNA, as far as it was read: TGCAGTGCTACCCCAAGTGGCGGGACTAGCGGGATTGGTGAG. Translated, it gives CSATPSGGTSGIGE. The CDR3 reads in full as CSATPSGGTSGIGEQFF.

This clone was picked up a small number of times. The sequenced fragment ends 3 residues before the CDR3 boundary, so the rest is inferred from the germline J gene. This chain connects TRBV5-1 to TRBJ1-2; the D gene is possibly TRBD1 (5 bases). The length of the CDR3 is 14 residues. Germline assignment: CDR1 SGHRS and CDR2 YFSETQ. CDR3 sequence: CASSLERRARGYTF. CDR3 bases read: TGCGCCAGCAGCTTGGAACGCAGGGCTCGAGGC.

Of note for this clone: The CDR3 goes on 3 residues after the read ends, and that part is filled in from the germline J gene. V gene TRBV11-3 combines with J gene TRBJ1-1; no clear D. V lost 1 base and J lost 1, with 4 bases in between. Germline CDR1 and CDR2: SGHNT and YENEEA. The CDR3 has 13 residues. This CDR3 is CASSLVWNTEAFF. Incomplete CDR3 DNA: TGTGCCAGCAGCTTAGTATGGAACACTGAA.

The sample holds many counts of this clone. The CDR3 goes on 3 residues after the read ends, and that part is filled in from the germline J gene. The chain links TRBV20-1 to TRBJ2-1, with 8 bases aligning to TRBD2. V trimming: 5 bases; J trimming: 1 base; junction bases outside the gene matches: 4. Germline assignment: CDR1 DFQATT and CDR2 SNEGSKA (reference sequence). This CDR3 has 14 residues. CDR3 bases read: TGCAGTGCTCGGCCTAGCGGGTCCTACAATGAG. This sequence encodes CSARPSGSYNE. The full CDR3 sequence reads CSARPSGSYNEQFF.

This clone was counted ten times or more. The CDR3 end is not reached by the read, which stops 3 residues before it; the germline J gene fills it in. The chain combines TRBV18 with TRBJ2-1; the match to TRBD1 covers 10 bases. CDR1 KGHSH and CDR2 LQKENI come from the germline V gene. Trimming cost V 0 bases and J 8 bases; bases outside gene matches: 7. This CDR3 is 16 amino acids long. The CDR3 DNA, read in part, is TGTGCCAGCTCACCACCGAGGCGACAGGGGGCGCATGAG. It yields the protein CASSPPRRQGAHE. The whole CDR3 is CASSPPRRQGAHEQFF.

This clone was seen repeatedly, ten times or more. The CDR3 is cut off 3 residues early in the read; its end comes from the germline J gene. The V and J genes are TRBV4-1 and TRBJ2-1; 8 bases are shared with TRBD2. Germline V gene data show CDR1 as MGHRA and CDR2 as YSYEKL. V was pared by 3 bases and J by 8 bases, with 9 bases of the junction left unmatched. The CDR3 covers 15 residues. This chain's CDR3 is CASSHILAGIDEQFF. Partial CDR3 DNA: TGCGCCAGCAGCCATATATTAGCGGGAATAGATGAG.

Many counts were recorded for this clone. The CDR3 extends 3 residues past the end of the read, so its final part is completed from the germline J gene. The chain recombines TRBV20-1 with TRBJ2-3; 9 bases agree with TRBD2. The V segment lost 4 bases and the J segment 6 bases; nucleotides outside the gene matches: 8. The germline CDR1 and CDR2 sequences are DFQATT and SNEGSKA (reference sequence). CDR3 length equals 14 residues. The CDR3 loop reads CSANLAGPPDTQYF. The part of the CDR3 DNA that was read is TGCAGTGCTAATCTAGCGGGACCCCCGGATACG.

This clone showed up many times. The missing CDR3 end, 3 residues past where the read stops, is filled in from the germline J gene. The chain is built from TRBV30 and TRBJ2-7; D remains unclear. V was trimmed by 4 bases and J by 1 base, leaving 17 bases between them. This CDR3 contains 15 residues. Germline CDR1 reads GTSNPN; CDR2 reads SVGIG (reference sequence). This CDR3 reads CAWIGRLILSYEQYF. The part of the CDR3 DNA that was read is TGTGCCTGGATAGGAAGACTGATACTATCCTACGAG.

This clone was recorded many times. The sequence runs out 3 residues before the end of the CDR3; the remainder is reconstructed from the germline J gene. J is TRBJ2-3 and V is TRBV5-6; 7 bases fit TRBD1. V trimming: 0 bases; J trimming: 1 base; junction bases outside the gene matches: 2. CDR1 and CDR2 (germline): SGHDT, YYEEEE. The CDR3 is made up of 15 amino acids. CDR3 region: CASSLAGTGTDTQYF. CDR3 DNA (partial): TGTGCCAGCAGCTTGGCTGGGACAGGCACAGATACG.

Many counts were recorded for this clone. The read falls 3 residues short of the CDR3 end, and the missing part is taken from the germline J gene. The gene calls are TRBV5-1 and TRBJ2-1; D remains unclear. This CDR3 spans 16 amino acids. Germline CDR1 reads SGHRS; CDR2 reads YFSETQ. V was pared by 0 bases and J by 0 bases, with 10 bases between. CDR3 region: CASSLAAQFSYNEQFF. Partial CDR3 DNA: TGCGCCAGCAGCTTGGCCGCACAGTTCTCCTACAATGAG.

This clone was observed many times. From the germline J gene comes the end of the CDR3, since the read stops 3 residues before it. The V gene is TRBV7-2, the J gene TRBJ2-7; TRBD1 aligns across 9 bases. Germline V lookup: CDR1 SGHTA, CDR2 FQGNSA. After removal of 2 bases from V and 2 bases from J, the junction contained 4 bases not matched to a gene. This CDR3 contains 15 residues. The DNA read from the CDR3 is TGTGCCAGCAGCTTAATGGGACAGGGAACCTACGAG. Protein product: CASSLMGQGTYE. The whole CDR3 reads CASSLMGQGTYEQYF.

This clone showed up many times. Coverage ceases 3 residues before the CDR3 finishes, and the germline J gene fills in the end. The rearrangement links TRBV5-1 to TRBJ2-3; 8 bases are a match to TRBD2. The trim removed 4 bases at V and 2 bases at J, leaving 6 bases unmatched. CDR1 SGHRS and CDR2 YFSETQ come from the germline V gene. The CDR3 has 15 residues. The CDR3 region is CASSPGTRPTDTQYF. The DNA read from the CDR3 is TGCGCCAGCAGCCCCGGGACTAGGCCCACAGATACG.

There are many counts of this clone. The read stops 3 residues short of the end of the CDR3; the missing end is completed from the germline J gene. V and J are TRBV20-1 and TRBJ2-1, with TRBD2 identical over 15 bases. This CDR3 is 15 amino acids long. J gave up 6 bases and V 5 bases, and 5 bases lay outside the gene matches. Germline CDR1 and CDR2: DFQATT and SNEGSKA (reference sequence). The CDR3 bases that were read are TGCAGTGCTCTCGGACTAGCGGGAGGGATCAATGAG. Translation: CSALGLAGGINE. The CDR3 in full is CSALGLAGGINEQFF.

This clone appeared many times. The read comes to an end 3 residues before the CDR3 does, leaving the germline J gene to fill in the end. This chain connects TRBV5-1 to TRBJ2-5; D unresolved. V lost 6 bases, J lost 5 bases, and 11 bases lay in between. Germline values: CDR1 SGHRS, CDR2 YFSETQ. CDR3 length: 12 residues. This CDR3 reads CASNQNGETQYF. CDR3 bases read: TGCGCCAGCAATCAAAACGGGGAGACC.

This clone was seen a few times. The CDR3 end is not reached by the read, which stops 3 residues before it; the germline J gene fills it in. V and J are TRBV6-1 and TRBJ1-1, with D hard to call. Germline loops: CDR1 MNHNS, CDR2 SASEGT. V was pared by 4 bases and J by 1 base, with 10 bases between. The CDR3 is 14 residues long. CDR3 bases read: TGTGCCAGCAGTGTTCCTCCTTCGAACACTGAA. Translation: CASSVPPSNTE. The entire CDR3 reads CASSVPPSNTEAFF.

This clone appeared many times. With the read ending 3 residues before the CDR3 end, the germline J gene is used to fill in that end. This chain links TRBV28 with TRBJ1-2; 8 bases line up with TRBD1. CDR1 is MDHEN, CDR2 SYDVKM, per germline. Losses at the gene ends were 2 bases for V and 2 bases for J; bases not matched to a gene: 10. The CDR3 sequence is 17 residues long. CDR3 region: CASSLGIQGARNYGYTF. The CDR3 DNA, read in part, is TGTGCCAGCAGTTTAGGCATCCAGGGGGCAAGGAACTATGGC.